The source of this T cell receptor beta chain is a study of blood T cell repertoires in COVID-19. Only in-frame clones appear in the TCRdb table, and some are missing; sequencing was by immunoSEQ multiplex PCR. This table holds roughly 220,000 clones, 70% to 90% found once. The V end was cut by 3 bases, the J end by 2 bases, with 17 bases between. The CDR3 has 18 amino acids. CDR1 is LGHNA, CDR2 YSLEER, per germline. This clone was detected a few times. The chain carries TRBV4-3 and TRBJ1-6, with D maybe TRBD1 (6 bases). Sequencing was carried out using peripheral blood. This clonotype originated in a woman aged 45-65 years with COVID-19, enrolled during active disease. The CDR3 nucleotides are TGCGCCAGCAGCCAGTCCTCAGGGGAAGGAACCTATAATTCACCCCTCCACTTT. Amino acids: CASSQSSGEGTYNSPLHF.